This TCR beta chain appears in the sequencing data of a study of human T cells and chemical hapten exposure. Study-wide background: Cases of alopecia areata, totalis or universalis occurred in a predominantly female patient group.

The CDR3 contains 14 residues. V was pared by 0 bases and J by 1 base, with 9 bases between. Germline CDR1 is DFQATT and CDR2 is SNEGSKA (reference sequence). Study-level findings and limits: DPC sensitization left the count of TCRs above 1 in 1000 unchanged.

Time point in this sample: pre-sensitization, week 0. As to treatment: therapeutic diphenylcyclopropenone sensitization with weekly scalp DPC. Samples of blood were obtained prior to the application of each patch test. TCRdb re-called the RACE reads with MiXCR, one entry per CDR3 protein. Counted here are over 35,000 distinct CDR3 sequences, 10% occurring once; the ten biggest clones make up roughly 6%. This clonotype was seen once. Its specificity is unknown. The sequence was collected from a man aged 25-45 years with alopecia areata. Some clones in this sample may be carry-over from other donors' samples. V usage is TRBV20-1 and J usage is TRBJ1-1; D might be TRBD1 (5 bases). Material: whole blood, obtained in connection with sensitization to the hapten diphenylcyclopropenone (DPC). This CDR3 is CSARDPGTNTEAFF. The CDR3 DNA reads TGCAGTGCTAGAGATCCGGGGACGAACACTGAAGCTTTCTTT.